Presented here are 16 T cell receptor beta chains from one specimen sequenced in a study of cytomegalovirus exposure and HLA in healthy donors. Profiled with immunoSEQ multiplex PCR; TCRdb holds only in-frame clones, not every one. Altogether about 160,000 clones are present, nearly 90% being singletons, with the ten largest covering 4% to 4.5%. The sample consisted of PBMCs. The source is a man younger than 30 in good health and CMV-seropositive.

The J gene is TRBJ2-7, the V gene TRBV29-1; D may be TRBD1 (6 bases). The CDR3 has 12 residues. Trimming cost V 5 bases and J 0 bases, with 8 bases left between them. Germline values: CDR1 SQVTM, CDR2 ANQGSEA. The CDR3 spells CSVLGGSYEQYF. Here the CDR3 DNA reads TGCAGCGTTCTAGGGGGCTCCTACGAGCAGTACTTC.

This clone is a singleton in its sample. The genes are TRBV11-3 and TRBJ2-7, with D perhaps matching TRBD2 (6 bases). V shed 5 bases and J shed 6 bases, with 11 bases lying between them. The CDR3 sequence is 12 residues long. Per the germline V gene, CDR1 is SGHNT and CDR2 is YENEEA. The DNA of the CDR3 is TGTGCCAGCAGCCAAGGGAGGTTCGAGCAGTACTTC. It translates to CASSQGRFEQYF.

As for this clone: This CDR3 is also generated by other DNA sequences in the sample. CDR3 DNA: TGTGCCAGCAGCTCGTACAATGAGCAGTTCTTC. Its translation: CASSSYNEQFF. The chain employs TRBV5-6 and TRBJ2-1; D is uncertain. The V gene's germline CDR1 is SGHDT and CDR2 YYEEEE. This CDR3 has 11 residues. The V and J ends lost 3 bases and 4 bases respectively, with 2 bases between them.

The CDR3 region has the DNA TGTGCCAGCAGGCCACGGGATCTGGGGGGTAGGGGCTATGGCTACACCTTC. Its protein is CASRPRDLGGRGYGYTF. The chain employs TRBV28 and TRBJ1-2; a weak D match, TRBD1 (5 bases). V lost 6 bases to trimming and J lost 4 bases, with 24 bases between them. Germline CDR1 and CDR2: MDHEN and SYDVKM. The CDR3 length is 17 residues.

This clone turned up a few times. The gene calls are TRBV28 and TRBJ2-1, with 9 bases fitting TRBD2. V was clipped by 7 bases and J by 2 bases; unmatched bases: 6. Germline V gene lookup returns CDR1 MDHEN and CDR2 SYDVKM. CDR3 length: 15 amino acids. The CDR3 loop is CASTLSGGAYNEQFF. Here the CDR3 DNA reads TGTGCCAGCACCCTTAGCGGGGGAGCCTACAATGAGCAGTTCTTC.

The V and J genes are TRBV9 and TRBJ2-2, with TRBD1 matching 8 bases. The CDR3 has 15 amino acids. V lost 4 bases to trimming and J lost 0 bases; unmatched junction nucleotides: 2. Germline V gives CDR1 SGDLS, CDR2 YYNGEE. CDR3 sequence (DNA): TGTGCCAGCAGCCGGGGACAGGCGAACACCGGGGAGCTGTTTTTT. Translated: CASSRGQANTGELFF. Filled out from reference TRBV9 and TRBJ2-2, the complete variable domain reads DSGVTQTPKHLITATGQRVTLRCSPRSGDLSVYWYQQSLDQGLQFLIQYYNGEERAKGNILERFSAQQFPDLHSELNLSSLELGDSALYFCASSRGQANTGELFFGEGSRLTVL.

The chain couples TRBV5-1 to TRBJ2-1; 7 nucleotides agree with TRBD2. The length of the CDR3 is 14 residues. Germline-derived CDR1 and CDR2 are SGHRS and YFSETQ. V lost 4 bases to trimming and J lost 4 bases; unmatched junction nucleotides: 5. CDR3 in DNA: TGCGCCAGCAGCGAGTTTAGCGGGTACAATGAGCAGTTCTTC. It encodes CASSEFSGYNEQFF.

The genes are TRBV2 and TRBJ2-5; D call uncertain. The CDR3 extends over 11 amino acids. Germline-derived CDR1 and CDR2 are SNHLY and FYNNEI. Trimming took off 5 bases at V and 3 bases at J, with 4 bases between the two ends. CDR3 loop: CASSLKETQYF. The CDR3 bases are TGTGCCAGCAGTCTTAAAGAGACCCAGTACTTC.

This clone has only a few counts. The V call is TRBV27, the J call TRBJ2-2; D not resolved. V lost 6 bases to trimming and J lost 8 bases, with 13 bases between them. In germline, CDR1 is MNHEY, CDR2 SMNVEV (reference sequence). This CDR3 contains 13 residues. The CDR3 DNA reads TGTGCCAGCAGCCCGCGGTCCTTGGGGGAGCTGTTTTTT. Protein product: CASSPRSLGELFF.

CDR3 region: CASSPRTGTYNEQFF. Here the CDR3 DNA reads TGTGCCAGCTCACCCAGGACAGGCACCTACAATGAGCAGTTCTTC. This sequence joins TRBV18 and TRBJ2-1; TRBD1 aligns across 7 bases. The CDR3 length is 15 residues. The V gene end was trimmed by 3 bases and the J gene end by 2 bases; junction bases not matched to a gene: 4. Germline V gene lookup returns CDR1 KGHSH and CDR2 LQKENI. The variable domain in full, completed from reference TRBV18 and TRBJ2-1, reads NAGVMQNPRHLVRRRGQEARLRCSPMKGHSHVYWYRQLPEEGLKFMVYLQKENIIDESGMPKERFSAEFPKEGPSILRIQQVVRGDSAAYFCASSPRTGTYNEQFFGPGTRLTVL.

The chain uses TRBV6-1 and TRBJ1-2; possible D gene TRBD1, 6 bases. Trimming removed 1 base at V and 2 bases at J, with 11 bases between. Germline V lookup: CDR1 MNHNS, CDR2 SASEGT. The CDR3 extends over 15 amino acids. DNA for the CDR3: TGTGCCAGCAGTGAAGACGGACAGCCCAACTATGGCTACACCTTC. The encoded protein is CASSEDGQPNYGYTF.

The chain links TRBV7-2 to TRBJ2-7; D not resolved. V lost 4 bases, J lost 3 bases, and 13 bases lay in between. The V gene's germline CDR1 is SGHTA and CDR2 FQGNSA. The CDR3 loop spans 14 amino acids. CDR3: CASSSSQLRYEQYF. As DNA, the CDR3 is TGTGCCAGCAGCTCCTCCCAGTTACGCTACGAGCAGTACTTC. Full variable domain (remainder filled in from reference TRBV7-2 and TRBJ2-7): GAGVSQSPSNKVTEKGKDVELRCDPISGHTALYWYRQSLGQGLEFLIYFQGNSAPDKSGLPSDRFSAERTGGSVSTLTIQRTQQEDSAVYLCASSSSQLRYEQYFGPGTRLTVT.

The V and J genes are TRBV6-6 and TRBJ2-7, with no clear D. CDR3 size: 13 residues. The ends were cut back, 8 bases at V and 0 bases at J, with 11 bases in the middle. Germline CDR1 MNHNY, CDR2 SVGAGI (reference sequence). CDR3 in DNA: TGTGCCAGCTCAAAATCCAGCTCCTACGAGCAGTACTTC. Translated: CASSKSSSYEQYF.

The chain carries TRBV4-1 and TRBJ2-5; a possible D gene is TRBD1 (5 bases). Trimming removed 1 base from V and 5 bases from J, with 17 bases in between. CDR3 length: 16 amino acids. From germline, CDR1 is MGHRA and CDR2 YSYEKL. CDR3 amino acids: CASSQVHSAGRETQYF. The CDR3, as DNA: TGCGCCAGCAGCCAAGTACATTCGGCAGGGCGGGAGACCCAGTACTTC.

The chain combines TRBV18 with TRBJ2-7, with 12 bases matching TRBD1. Germline trimming cut 5 bases from V and 3 bases from J; bases unmatched to any gene: 8. This CDR3 is 16 amino acids long. Germline CDR1 KGHSH, CDR2 LQKENI. CDR3 in DNA: TGTGCCAGCTCAACCACATGGGACAGGGGGCTCTACGAGCAGTACTTC. Amino acid sequence: CASSTTWDRGLYEQYF.

The V call is TRBV2, the J call TRBJ2-7; 7 positions agree with TRBD2. This CDR3 has 15 residues. V lost 3 bases to trimming and J lost 2 bases; unmatched junction nucleotides: 7. CDR1 SNHLY and CDR2 FYNNEI come from the germline V gene. The CDR3 sequence: CASSDPASGTYEQYF. Here the CDR3 DNA reads TGTGCCAGCAGTGACCCCGCTAGCGGAACCTACGAGCAGTACTTC.